Each of the 2 T cell receptor beta chains below was sequenced from the same sample in a study of cytomegalovirus exposure and HLA in healthy donors. Use of 60 Vbeta and 13 Jbeta primers characterized the PCR. Clones were sequenced by immunoSEQ multiplex PCR, and TCRdb holds only the in-frame ones, with some missing. The table shows about 160,000 clones, with more than 80% occurring only once. Source material: PBMCs. The origin of the receptors is a male donor in good health and CMV-seronegative.

This chain uses TRBV7-9 with TRBJ2-7; 7 bases map to TRBD1. The trim removed 7 bases at V and 3 bases at J, leaving 3 bases unmatched. The germline V gene has CDR1 SEHNR and CDR2 FQNEAQ (reference sequence). The CDR3 loop spans 12 amino acids. In DNA form, the CDR3 reads TGTGCCAGCAATGGACAGGACTACGAGCAGTACTTC. It yields the protein CASNGQDYEQYF.

The chain recombines TRBV9 with TRBJ1-5, with 8 bases lining up with TRBD1. With V trimmed by 0 bases and J by 3 bases, 2 bases remained unmatched. The length of the CDR3 is 15 residues. CDR1 is SGDLS and CDR2 is YYNGEE in the germline V gene. The CDR3 sequence: CASSVGQGANQPQHF. CDR3 coding DNA: TGTGCCAGCAGCGTAGGCCAGGGGGCCAATCAGCCCCAGCATTTT. The whole variable domain, remainder taken from reference TRBV9 and TRBJ1-5, is DSGVTQTPKHLITATGQRVTLRCSPRSGDLSVYWYQQSLDQGLQFLIQYYNGEERAKGNILERFSAQQFPDLHSELNLSSLELGDSALYFCASSVGQGANQPQHFGDGTRLSIL.